This T cell receptor beta chain appears in the sequencing data of a study of neurological immune-mediated disorders. As for this clonotype: Its antigen remains unknown.

Broader study findings: When grouped phylogenetically, the repertoires of 18 of the 34 multiple sclerosis patients fell together in one related-CDR3 cluster, which is a possible signature. The most TCR clonal expansion was seen in HTLV-1-associated myelopathy, whereas the least was seen in multiple sclerosis, below the level in healthy controls.

The CDR3 is made up of 13 amino acids. CDR1 and CDR2 from the germline V gene are SNHLY and FYNNEI. The junction had 7 bases not matched to a gene; V was cut back by 7 bases and J by 9 bases. MiXCR was run by TCRdb on the 5' RACE reads, yielding one entry per CDR3 protein. The top ten clones hold around 2.2% of a sample with tens of thousands of distinct CDR3 sequences, approximately 5% of them seen once. The source of this sequence is a woman aged 65 to 85 with multiple sclerosis. Sequenced sample: PBMCs. The chain couples TRBV2 to TRBJ2-1; 9 nucleotides match TRBD1. The CDR3 spells CASTGTGMFEQFF. The CDR3 nucleotides read TGTGCCAGCACCGGGACAGGGATGTTTGAGCAGTTCTTC.